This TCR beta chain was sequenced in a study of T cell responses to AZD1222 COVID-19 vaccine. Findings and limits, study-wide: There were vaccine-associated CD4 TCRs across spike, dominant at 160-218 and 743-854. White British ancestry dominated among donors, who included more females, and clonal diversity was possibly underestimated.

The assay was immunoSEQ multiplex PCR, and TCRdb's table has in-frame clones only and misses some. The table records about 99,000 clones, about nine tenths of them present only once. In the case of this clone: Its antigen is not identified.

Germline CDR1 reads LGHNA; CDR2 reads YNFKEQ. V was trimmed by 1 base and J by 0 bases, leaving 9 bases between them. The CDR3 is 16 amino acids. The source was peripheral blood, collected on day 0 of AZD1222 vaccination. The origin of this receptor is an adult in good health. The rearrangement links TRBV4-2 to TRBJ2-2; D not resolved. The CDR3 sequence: CASSQGAVANTGELFF. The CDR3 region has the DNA TGTGCCAGCAGCCAAGGGGCGGTCGCGAACACCGGGGAGCTGTTTTTT.